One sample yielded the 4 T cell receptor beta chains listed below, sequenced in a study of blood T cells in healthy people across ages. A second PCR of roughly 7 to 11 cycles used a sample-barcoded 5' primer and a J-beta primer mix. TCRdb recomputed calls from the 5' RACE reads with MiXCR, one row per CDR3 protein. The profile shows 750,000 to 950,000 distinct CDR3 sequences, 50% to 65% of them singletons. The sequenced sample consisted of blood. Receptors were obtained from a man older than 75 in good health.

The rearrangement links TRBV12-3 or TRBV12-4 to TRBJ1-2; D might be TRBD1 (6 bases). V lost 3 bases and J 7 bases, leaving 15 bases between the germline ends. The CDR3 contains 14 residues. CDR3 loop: CASSFSGVTSGYTF. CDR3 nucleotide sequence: TGTGCCAGCAGTTTTTCAGGGGTTACTAGTGGCTACACCTTC.

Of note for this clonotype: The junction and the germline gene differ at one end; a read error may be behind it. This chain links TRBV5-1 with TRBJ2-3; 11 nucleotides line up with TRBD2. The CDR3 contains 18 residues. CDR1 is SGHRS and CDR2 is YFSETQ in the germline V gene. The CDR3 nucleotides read TGCGCCAGCAGCTTGAACCCTAGCGGGAGGCTTAGCACAGATGCGCAGTATTTT. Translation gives CASSLNPSGRLSTDAQYF.

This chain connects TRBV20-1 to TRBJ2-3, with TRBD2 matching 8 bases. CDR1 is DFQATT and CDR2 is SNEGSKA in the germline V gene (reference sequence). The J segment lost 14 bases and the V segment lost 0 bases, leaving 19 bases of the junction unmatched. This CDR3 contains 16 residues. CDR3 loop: CSARDLGGERYRYAYF. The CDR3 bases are TGCAGTGCTAGAGATCTCGGGGGGGAGAGGTACAGATACGCGTATTTT.

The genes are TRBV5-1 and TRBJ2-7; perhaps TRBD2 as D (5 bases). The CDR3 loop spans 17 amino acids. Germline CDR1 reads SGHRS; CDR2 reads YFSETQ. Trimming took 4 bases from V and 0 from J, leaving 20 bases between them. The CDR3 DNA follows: TGCGCCAGCAGCCCCGGACCGCTCGAGCGGAGCTCCTACGAGCAGTACTTC. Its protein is CASSPGPLERSSYEQYF. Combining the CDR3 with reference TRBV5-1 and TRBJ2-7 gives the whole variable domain KAGVTQTPRYLIKTRGQQVTLSCSPISGHRSVSWYQQTPGQGLQFLFEYFSETQRNKGNFPGRFSGRQFSNSRSEMNVSTLELGDSALYLCASSPGPLERSSYEQYFGPGTRLTVT.